This T cell receptor beta chain was sequenced during a study of blood T cell repertoires in COVID-19. Using immunoSEQ multiplex PCR, the repertoire was profiled, and TCRdb retains in-frame clones only, with some absent. The sample yields a few hundred thousand clones, more than 75% seen once. The sequenced material came from PBMCs or T cells enriched from blood (not recorded which). The clonotype comes from a woman in her thirties who had recovered from COVID-19.

The DNA for the CDR3 is TGTGCCAGCAGCCAAAACGGGGGACAGGGGACGCAGTACTTC. It codes for CASSQNGGQGTQYF. V gene TRBV7-9 combines with J gene TRBJ2-7; 10 bases are a match to TRBD1. Germline values: CDR1 SEHNR, CDR2 FQNEAQ (reference sequence). Trimming removed 5 bases from V and 9 bases from J; junction bases left unmatched: 10. The CDR3 is 14 residues long. The full variable domain, with the rest looked up from reference TRBV7-9 and TRBJ2-7, is DTGVSQNPRHKITKRGQNVTFRCDPISEHNRLYWYRQTLGQGPEFLTYFQNEAQLEKSRLLSDRFSAERPKGSFSTLEIQRTEQGDSAMYLCASSQNGGQGTQYFGPGTRLTVT.